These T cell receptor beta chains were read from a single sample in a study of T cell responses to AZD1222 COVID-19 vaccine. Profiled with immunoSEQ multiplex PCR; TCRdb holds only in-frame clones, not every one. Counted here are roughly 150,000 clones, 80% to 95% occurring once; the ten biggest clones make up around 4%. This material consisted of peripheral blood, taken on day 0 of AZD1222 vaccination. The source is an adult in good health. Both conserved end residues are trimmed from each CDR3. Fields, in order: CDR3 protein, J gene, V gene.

CDR3aa: ASSFLGETQY
j_gene: TRBJ2-5
v_gene: TRBV12-3/TRBV12-4

CDR3aa: AGRQGMGGGYT
j_gene: TRBJ1-2
v_gene: TRBV19

CDR3aa: ATSRDWSTYNEQF
j_gene: TRBJ2-1
v_gene: TRBV15

CDR3aa: ASSQGPELTAF
j_gene: TRBJ1-1
v_gene: TRBV19

CDR3aa: ASSDDRASDGYT
j_gene: TRBJ1-2
v_gene: TRBV2

CDR3aa: ASRRKETQY
j_gene: TRBJ2-5
v_gene: TRBV6-5

CDR3aa: ASSKAGDRGFEAF
j_gene: TRBJ1-1
v_gene: TRBV21-1

CDR3aa: ASTLRGGTTGELF
j_gene: TRBJ2-2
v_gene: TRBV27

CDR3aa: ASTGGYNTGELF
j_gene: TRBJ2-2
v_gene: TRBV28

CDR3aa: AWSATVSYGYT
j_gene: TRBJ1-2
v_gene: TRBV30

CDR3aa: ASSIRTGGTGNTIY
j_gene: TRBJ1-3
v_gene: TRBV19

CDR3aa: SAATSGSYEQY
j_gene: TRBJ2-7
v_gene: TRBV29-1

CDR3aa: ASSLHGGEQY
j_gene: TRBJ2-7
v_gene: TRBV7-9

CDR3aa: ASRSATSANSYEQY
j_gene: TRBJ2-7
v_gene: TRBV12-2

CDR3aa: ASSWGTSGNSEQY
j_gene: TRBJ2-7
v_gene: TRBV27

CDR3aa: ASSGGGTGPGTEAF
j_gene: TRBJ1-1
v_gene: TRBV25-1

CDR3aa: ASSSQGDEQY
j_gene: TRBJ2-7
v_gene: TRBV13

CDR3aa: ASSLDRVAGELF
j_gene: TRBJ2-2
v_gene: TRBV7-9

CDR3aa: ASSSGTGDYEQY
j_gene: TRBJ2-7
v_gene: TRBV18